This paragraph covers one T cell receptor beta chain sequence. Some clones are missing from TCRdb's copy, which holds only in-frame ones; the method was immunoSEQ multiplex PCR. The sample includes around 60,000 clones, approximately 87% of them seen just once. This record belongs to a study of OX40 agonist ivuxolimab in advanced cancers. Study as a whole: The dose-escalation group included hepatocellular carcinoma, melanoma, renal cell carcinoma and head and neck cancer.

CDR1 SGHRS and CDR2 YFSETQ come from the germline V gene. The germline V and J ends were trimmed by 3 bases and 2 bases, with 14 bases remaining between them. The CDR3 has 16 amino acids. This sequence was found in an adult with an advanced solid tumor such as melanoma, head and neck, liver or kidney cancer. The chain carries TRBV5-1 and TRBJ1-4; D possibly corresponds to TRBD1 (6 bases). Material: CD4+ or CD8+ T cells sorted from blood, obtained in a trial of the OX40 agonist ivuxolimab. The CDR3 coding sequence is TGCGCCAGCAGCTACGCAGGGGCTACGACTAATGAAAAACTGTTTTTT. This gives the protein CASSYAGATTNEKLFF.